This T cell receptor beta chain came from a study of T cell responses to AZD1222 COVID-19 vaccine. Study-wide results and limits: Regions 160-218 and 743-854 held dominance among vaccine-associated CD4 TCRs, which spanned spike. The donor cohort was predominantly white British with a female majority, and clonal diversity may have been underestimated.

The method was immunoSEQ multiplex PCR; TCRdb's version includes in-frame clones alone and lacks a portion of them. The table shows roughly 110,000 clones, with about 85% occurring only once. This clone was recorded a few times. The antigen is not known. CDR3 size: 16 residues. The germline V gene encodes CDR1 LGHNA and CDR2 YSLEER. The ends were cut back, 0 bases at V and 0 bases at J, with 9 bases in the middle. This material consisted of peripheral blood, taken 28 days after the second AZD1222 dose. The TCR sequence derives from an adult who received the AZD1222 COVID-19 vaccine. The V call is TRBV4-3, the J call TRBJ1-5; D call uncertain. The CDR3 bases are TGCGCCAGCAGCCAAGAGGTTCTTTATAGCAATCAGCCCCAGCATTTT. Amino acid sequence: CASSQEVLYSNQPQHF.